This TCR beta chain was recorded in a study of shared clonotypes between healthy human individuals. Only in-frame clones appear in the TCRdb table, and some are missing; sequencing was by immunoSEQ multiplex PCR. This sample has under 750,000 clones, with over 55% found just once. The TCR comes from a woman aged 30 to 39 in good health. Source material: memory CD4+ T cells sorted from blood. The subset here: CD45RA-negative fraction.

For the CDR3, the DNA is TGTGCCAGTACCCCAGCGGAGGGTCCCCATCAGCCCCAGCATTTT. It encodes CASTPAEGPHQPQHF. This rearrangement joins TRBV19 to TRBJ1-5; no firm D call. V lost 7 bases to trimming and J lost 5 bases, with 18 bases between them. This CDR3 spans 15 amino acids. Germline V gives CDR1 LNHDA, CDR2 SQIVND (reference sequence).